Listed here are 16 T cell receptor beta chains from one sample, sequenced in a study of blood T cell repertoires in COVID-19. Some clones are missing from TCRdb's copy, which holds only in-frame ones; the method was immunoSEQ multiplex PCR. The table has fewer than 200,000 clones, more than 75% seen once. The sample comprised peripheral blood. The source is a woman between 65 and 79 years old with COVID-19, enrolled during active disease.

This clone was recorded once. The V call is TRBV28, the J call TRBJ1-1; D is ambiguous. Germline assignment: CDR1 MDHEN and CDR2 SYDVKM. V shed 1 base and J shed 1 base, with 13 bases lying between them. This CDR3 region has 16 residues. The CDR3 nucleotides read TGTGCCAGCAGTTTATCTTGGGGAGGGAAGAACACTGAAGCTTTCTTT. Residues: CASSLSWGGKNTEAFF. The whole variable domain, filled in from reference TRBV28 and TRBJ1-1, reads DVKVTQSSRYLVKRTGEKVFLECVQDMDHENMFWYRQDPGLGLRLIYFSYDVKMKEKGDIPEGYSVSREKKERFSLILESASTNQTSMYLCASSLSWGGKNTEAFFGQGTRLTVV.

The chain uses TRBV7-3 and TRBJ2-2; 8 positions agree with TRBD1. Trimming took 3 bases from V and 7 from J; bases not matched to a gene: 19. This CDR3 spans 19 amino acids. Germline V gene data show CDR1 as SGHTA and CDR2 as FQGTGA. The CDR3 sequence: CASSFYVGGTGRQDGELFF. The CDR3 DNA reads as TGTGCCAGCAGCTTTTACGTTGGCGGGACAGGAAGGCAGGACGGGGAGCTGTTTTTT.

The chain recombines TRBV28 with TRBJ1-5; D is perhaps TRBD1 (5 bases). Trimming cost V 3 bases and J 4 bases, with 10 bases left between them. The CDR3 runs 14 residues. The germline CDR1 and CDR2 sequences are MDHEN and SYDVKM. The CDR3 spells CASSLATANQPQHF. CDR3 nucleotide sequence: TGTGCCAGCAGTTTGGCGACAGCGAATCAGCCCCAGCATTTT.

J is TRBJ1-1 and V is TRBV9; D might be TRBD1 (5 bases). The germline V gene has CDR1 SGDLS and CDR2 YYNGEE. This CDR3 is built from 13 residues. The V and J ends lost 1 base and 8 bases respectively, with 12 bases between them. The DNA for the CDR3 is TGTGCCAGCAGCGTAAGACTCCGGGGGGAAGCTTTCTTT. As protein: CASSVRLRGEAFF.

The chain recombines TRBV11-2 with TRBJ2-2; TRBD1 might be the D (5 bases). V was pared by 3 bases and J by 0 bases, with 8 bases between. The CDR3 loop spans 15 amino acids. From germline, CDR1 is SGHAT and CDR2 FQNNGV. As DNA, the CDR3 is TGTGCCAGCAGCTTGGTCAGGGCGAACACCGGGGAGCTGTTTTTT. Translated: CASSLVRANTGELFF.

The genes are TRBV28 and TRBJ2-1; 10 nucleotides agree with TRBD1. The CDR3 sequence is 16 residues long. Germline loops: CDR1 MDHEN, CDR2 SYDVKM. Trimming removed 2 bases from V and 12 bases from J; junction bases left unmatched: 13. CDR3 nucleotide sequence: TGTGCCAGCAGTTTACTCGGGACAGGGGAGAGAGGCTTGCAGTTCTTC. This translates into CASSLLGTGERGLQFF. The full variable domain, its missing parts supplied by reference TRBV28 and TRBJ2-1, is DVKVTQSSRYLVKRTGEKVFLECVQDMDHENMFWYRQDPGLGLRLIYFSYDVKMKEKGDIPEGYSVSREKKERFSLILESASTNQTSMYLCASSLLGTGERGLQFFGPGTRLTVL.

This rearrangement joins TRBV28 to TRBJ1-6, with D possibly matching TRBD1 (5 bases). This CDR3 is built from 15 residues. Trimming cost V 7 bases and J 9 bases, with 19 bases left between them. The V gene's germline CDR1 is MDHEN and CDR2 SYDVKM. CDR3 coding DNA: TGTGCCAGCACCCCTACCGGACGGGGGGGTTCACCCCTCCACTTT. This sequence encodes CASTPTGRGGSPLHF.

The CDR3 is CASSLGTGSYGYTF. CDR3 nucleotides: TGTGCCAGCAGCTTAGGGACAGGGTCCTATGGCTACACCTTC. This chain links TRBV7-2 with TRBJ1-2; 8 nucleotides align to TRBD1. J lost 4 bases, V lost 1 base, and 2 bases had no gene match. Germline V lookup: CDR1 SGHTA, CDR2 FQGNSA. This CDR3 has 14 residues. The full variable domain, rest sourced from reference TRBV7-2 and TRBJ1-2, is GAGVSQSPSNKVTEKGKDVELRCDPISGHTALYWYRQSLGQGLEFLIYFQGNSAPDKSGLPSDRFSAERTGGSVSTLTIQRTQQEDSAVYLCASSLGTGSYGYTFGSGTRLTVV.

This clone was counted a few times. This sequence joins TRBV18 and TRBJ1-5, with D possibly being TRBD1 (5 bases). V shed 1 base and J shed 7 bases, with 11 bases lying between them. CDR1 KGHSH and CDR2 LQKENI come from the germline V gene. CDR3 length: 14 residues. This chain's CDR3 is CASSPQQEGQPQHF. In nucleotides, the CDR3 is TGTGCCAGCTCACCACAGCAGGAGGGGCAGCCCCAGCATTTT.

The gene calls are TRBV11-2 and TRBJ1-1, with D hard to call. Looked up from germline, CDR1 is SGHAT and CDR2 is FQNNGV. Trimming shortened V by 6 bases and J by 6 bases, and 11 bases separated the two germline ends. The CDR3 extends over 12 amino acids. As DNA, the CDR3 is TGTGCCAGCAGGCCCGCCGGGGCTGAAGCTTTCTTT. The encoded protein is CASRPAGAEAFF.

The chain employs TRBV12-3 or TRBV12-4 and TRBJ1-2; D possibly corresponds to TRBD1 (6 bases). This CDR3 has 13 amino acids. Trimming removed 9 bases at V and 4 bases at J, with 15 bases between. The CDR3 region is CASTQGSGYGYTF. The CDR3 DNA is TGTGCCAGTACCCAGGGGAGCGGCTATGGCTACACCTTC.

This sequence joins TRBV19 and TRBJ1-1; 8 nucleotides agree with TRBD1. J lost 10 bases, V lost 4 bases, and 5 bases had no gene match. The CDR3 length is 12 residues. Germline CDR1 LNHDA, CDR2 SQIVND (reference sequence). The CDR3 sequence is CASSTQQGVAFF. The CDR3 DNA reads TGTGCCAGTAGTACACAACAGGGGGTAGCTTTCTTT.

The chain combines TRBV29-1 with TRBJ2-3; 8 bases map to TRBD2. V lost 3 bases, J lost 3 bases, and 8 bases stayed unmatched. This CDR3 is 15 amino acids long. Germline CDR1 and CDR2: SQVTM and ANQGSEA. The CDR3 DNA is TGCAGCGTTGAGAGGTCGGCTAGCGGGACAGATACGCAGTATTTT. Residues: CSVERSASGTDTQYF.

The table lists this clone with many counts. The rearrangement uses TRBV25-1 and TRBJ2-2; no clear D gene. The length of the CDR3 is 12 residues. V was pared by 6 bases and J by 7 bases, with 9 bases between. Germline V gene lookup returns CDR1 MGHDK and CDR2 SYGVNS. The CDR3 bases are TGTGCCAGCAGCAGAAATCACGGGGAGCTGTTTTTT. Its protein product is CASSRNHGELFF.

The chain combines TRBV3-1 (or the pseudogene TRBV3-2) with TRBJ2-1; 7 positions agree with TRBD2. The germline gives CDR1 LGHDT, CDR2 YNNKEL (reference sequence). V lost 1 base and J lost 10; bases outside the gene matches: 4. The length of the CDR3 is 13 residues. CDR3: CASSQVRAGEQFF. The CDR3 DNA follows: TGTGCCAGCAGCCAAGTGAGAGCGGGGGAGCAGTTCTTC.

This chain links TRBV18 with TRBJ2-1, with a possible D match to TRBD1 (6 bases). CDR3 length equals 16 residues. Germline CDR1 reads KGHSH; CDR2 reads LQKENI. Trimming took off 4 bases at V and 3 bases at J, with 16 bases between the two ends. CDR3 loop: CASSLGITGLYNEQFF. CDR3 sequence (DNA): TGTGCCAGCTCACTGGGGATTACAGGGCTCTACAATGAGCAGTTCTTC.